This passage covers 21 T cell receptor beta chains from one sample sequenced in a study of identical twins. A single record per CDR3 protein comes from TCRdb applying MiXCR to the 5' RACE reads. Of 450,000 or so distinct CDR3 sequences listed, around 14% are singletons. The sample also formed part of further work on yellow fever vaccine responses in identical twins.

Sample: CD4+ T cells sorted from blood. The receptors shown here come from a woman between 18 and 29 years old in good health.

The chain joins TRBV12-3 or TRBV12-4 to TRBJ2-5, with D tentatively TRBD2 (7 bases). The CDR3 totals 14 residues. The ends were cut back, 3 bases at V and 9 bases at J, with 17 bases in the middle. The CDR3 sequence is CASSLTSFPGAQYF. The CDR3 coding sequence is TGTGCCAGCAGTTTGACTAGCTTCCCAGGGGCCCAGTACTTC.

Only a few counts were recorded for this clonotype. The rearrangement joins TRBV5-6 to TRBJ1-1; a weak D match, TRBD1 (5 bases). This CDR3 comprises 13 residues. The V and J ends lost 0 bases and 7 bases respectively, with 10 bases between them. Germline V gene data show CDR1 as SGHDT and CDR2 as YYEEEE. The CDR3 DNA reads TGTGCCAGCAGCTTGGCAAACGGGGGTGAAGCTTTCTTT. Its translation is CASSLANGGEAFF.

The sample holds a few counts of this clonotype. The chain combines TRBV20-1 with TRBJ2-7; D call uncertain. V lost 6 bases, J lost 2 bases, and 11 bases lay in between. The germline CDR1 and CDR2 sequences are DFQATT and SNEGSKA (reference sequence). The CDR3 is 12 residues long. CDR3 DNA: TGCAGTGCCAGGACGTCTCCCTACGAGCAGTACTTC. As protein: CSARTSPYEQYF.

In the case of this clonotype: Since a much larger clone is just one base distant, this may be a read error. V is TRBV12-3 or TRBV12-4 and J is TRBJ2-1; 10 positions agree with TRBD2. The CDR3 consists of 15 residues. The junction had 7 bases not matched to a gene; V was cut back by 3 bases and J by 8 bases. This CDR3 reads CASSLGSGGAYEQFF. CDR3 bases: TGTGCCAGCAGTTTGGGAAGCGGGGGGGCCTATGAGCAGTTCTTC.

This chain joins TRBV7-9 and TRBJ2-1; D could derive from TRBD1 or TRBD2 (5 bases each). CDR1 and CDR2 from the germline V gene are SEHNR and FQNEAQ (reference sequence). The CDR3 consists of 12 residues. V was shortened by 5 bases and J by 12 bases, with 14 bases between the two germline ends. DNA for the CDR3: TGTGCCAGCAGCCAAAGGTTTGGGGGGCAGTTCTTC. Its protein product is CASSQRFGGQFF.

In its sample, this clonotype was seen many times. J is TRBJ2-7 and V is TRBV12-3 or TRBV12-4, with D possibly being TRBD2 (6 bases). This CDR3 has 13 residues. Trimming removed 3 bases at V and 3 bases at J, with 9 bases between. The CDR3 loop is CASSFGGSYEQYF. The CDR3 DNA reads TGTGCCAGCAGTTTTGGAGGGAGCTACGAGCAGTACTTC.

The chain links TRBV18 to TRBJ2-7; TRBD2 is a possible D gene (5 bases). The germline gives CDR1 KGHSH, CDR2 LQKENI. The length of the CDR3 is 16 residues. Trimming took 3 bases from V and 1 from J, leaving 16 bases between them. The CDR3: CASSPRESEFSYEQYF. CDR3 DNA sequence: TGTGCCAGCTCACCGAGGGAATCGGAGTTTTCCTACGAGCAGTACTTC.

This clonotype came up a few times. This chain connects TRBV28 to TRBJ2-1; TRBD2 agrees at 10 bases. The CDR3 is 17 amino acids. Germline CDR1 is MDHEN and CDR2 is SYDVKM. V trimming: 1 base; J trimming: 6 bases; junction bases outside the gene matches: 9. CDR3 sequence (DNA): TGTGCCAGCAGTTTATCGGGAGCGGGAGGGCCTCGCAATGAGCAGTTCTTC. This sequence encodes CASSLSGAGGPRNEQFF.

In its sample, this clonotype was seen many times. The V call is TRBV5-6, the J call TRBJ1-3; 7 bases match TRBD1. V lost 1 base and J lost 4; bases outside the gene matches: 8. Germline-derived CDR1 and CDR2 are SGHDT and YYEEEE. This CDR3 contains 16 residues. The CDR3 reads CASSLIDREIGNTIYF. The CDR3 DNA is TGTGCCAGCAGCTTGATCGACAGGGAGATCGGAAACACCATATATTTT.

This clonotype was seen only a few times. The genes are TRBV20-1 and TRBJ1-2, with D perhaps TRBD1 (5 bases). The V end lost 4 bases, the J end lost 3 bases, and 12 bases lay between the germline ends. CDR1 is DFQATT and CDR2 is SNEGSKA in the germline V gene (reference sequence). The CDR3 consists of 13 residues. CDR3 sequence (DNA): TGCAGTGCTATCCCGGGCAGGGACTATGGCTACACCTTC. Translating it yields CSAIPGRDYGYTF.

This chain connects TRBV7-2 to TRBJ2-5, with 9 bases identical to TRBD2. Germline-derived CDR1 and CDR2 are SGHTA and FQGNSA. This CDR3 spans 18 amino acids. V trimming: 0 bases; J trimming: 5 bases; junction bases outside the gene matches: 13. The DNA of the CDR3 is TGTGCCAGCAGCTTAGCGGTGACTAGCGGAGGGGGCGGGGAGACCCAGTACTTC. It translates to CASSLAVTSGGGGETQYF.

In its sample, this clonotype was seen a few times. The CDR3 coding sequence is TGTGCCAGCTCACGACCGGGACTAGCGGGGAAGGCAGATACGCAGTATTTT. As protein: CASSRPGLAGKADTQYF. The V call is TRBV18, the J call TRBJ2-3, with 13 bases lining up with TRBD2. With 4 bases clipped from V and 4 bases from J, the junction kept 8 bases outside the gene matches. Germline V CDR1 and CDR2: KGHSH, LQKENI. The CDR3 is 17 amino acids. The variable domain in full, with the rest retrieved from reference TRBV18 and TRBJ2-3, is NAGVMQNPRHLVRRRGQEARLRCSPMKGHSHVYWYRQLPEEGLKFMVYLQKENIIDESGMPKERFSAEFPKEGPSILRIQQVVRGDSAAYFCASSRPGLAGKADTQYFGPGTRLTVL.

J is TRBJ1-4 and V is TRBV14; tentative D call: TRBD1 (6 bases). CDR1 SGHDN and CDR2 FVKESK come from the germline V gene. V gave up 4 bases and J gave up 13 bases, with 13 bases separating them. The CDR3 spans 12 residues. CDR3 DNA: TGTGCCAGCAGCCCGACAGGACTTAGACTGTTTTTT. Its protein product is CASSPTGLRLFF.

This clonotype appeared a few times. The chain links TRBV2 to TRBJ2-3; 9 bases are shared with TRBD2. Germline values: CDR1 SNHLY, CDR2 FYNNEI. V was pared by 4 bases and J by 5 bases, with 7 bases of the junction left unmatched. The CDR3 runs to 15 residues. CDR3 nucleotides: TGTGCCAGCAGTGGCGGGGGGGCCCGTGGAGATACGCAGTATTTT. The encoded protein is CASSGGGARGDTQYF.

This chain uses TRBV27 with TRBJ1-5; 8 nucleotides line up with TRBD1. The CDR3 is made up of 16 amino acids. Germline CDR1 and CDR2: MNHEY and SMNVEV (reference sequence). V lost 2 bases to trimming and J lost 3 bases; unmatched junction nucleotides: 6. The CDR3 reads CASSLGTGDPNQPQHF. CDR3 bases: TGTGCCAGCAGTTTAGGGACAGGAGATCCCAATCAGCCCCAGCATTTT.

The V gene is TRBV10-3, the J gene TRBJ2-5; 7 nucleotides match TRBD1. V gave up 0 bases and J gave up 3 bases; unmatched junction bases: 4. Germline V gene data show CDR1 as ENHRY and CDR2 as SYGVKD. The CDR3 extends over 15 amino acids. For the CDR3, the DNA is TGTGCCATCAGTGAGTCGTGGCAGGGGGAAGAGACCCAGTACTTC. It yields the protein CAISESWQGEETQYF.

This clonotype was counted ten times or more. The gene calls are TRBV5-1 and TRBJ2-1; 8 bases agree with TRBD1. Germline V gives CDR1 SGHRS, CDR2 YFSETQ. With V trimmed by 4 bases and J by 4 bases, 4 bases remained unmatched. The CDR3 sequence is 14 residues long. CDR3 bases: TGCGCCAGCAGCATCGACAGGGGATACAATGAGCAGTTCTTC. This codes for CASSIDRGYNEQFF.

This clonotype was counted between two and nine times. The V call is TRBV29-1, the J call TRBJ1-1; D is unresolved. The V and J ends lost 3 bases and 8 bases respectively, with 10 bases between them. The length of the CDR3 is 11 residues. Germline V lookup: CDR1 SQVTM, CDR2 ANQGSEA. The CDR3 spells CSVERPLEAFF. In nucleotides, the CDR3 is TGCAGCGTTGAGAGGCCGCTCGAAGCTTTCTTT.

This clonotype was detected once. The rearrangement uses TRBV5-1 and TRBJ2-1, with TRBD2 matching 9 bases. CDR1 is SGHRS, CDR2 YFSETQ, per germline. This CDR3 spans 16 amino acids. V dropped 4 bases and J dropped 4; count of bases not matched to a gene: 9. CDR3 loop: CASSRGSAGGYNEQFF. The CDR3 DNA reads as TGCGCCAGCAGCCGGGGTTCAGCGGGGGGTTACAATGAGCAGTTCTTC.

The V call is TRBV4-1, the J call TRBJ2-2; possible D gene TRBD2, 6 bases. V was trimmed by 2 bases and J by 6 bases, leaving 19 bases between them. CDR3 length: 17 amino acids. Per the germline V gene, CDR1 is MGHRA and CDR2 is YSYEKL. The CDR3 reads CASSQTLIRGSPGELFF. CDR3 nucleotides: TGCGCCAGCAGCCAAACTCTTATCCGGGGGTCCCCCGGGGAGCTGTTTTTT.

This clonotype turned up a few times. The chain combines TRBV7-3 with TRBJ2-1; D might be TRBD1 (6 bases). Germline CDR1 is SGHTA and CDR2 is FQGTGA. The ends were cut back, 2 bases at V and 6 bases at J, with 14 bases in the middle. CDR3 length: 15 amino acids. CDR3 sequence: CASSLWQGQINEQFF. In nucleotides, the CDR3 is TGTGCCAGCAGCTTATGGCAGGGACAAATCAATGAGCAGTTCTTC.